By its share, the clone carrying this T cell receptor (beta chain) is large (0.1 to 1%). Repertoires were generated with immunoSEQ multiplex PCR, while TCRdb's copy carries only in-frame clones and drops some. The sample lists 12,000 or so clones; about 76% were seen once. This entry belongs to a study of T cells after somatic rescue of genetic block. Germline V lookup: CDR1 ENHRY, CDR2 SYGVKD. The length of the CDR3 is 16 residues. V was clipped by 0 bases and J by 0 bases, with 10 bases between them. The sample consisted of peripheral blood mononuclear cells (PBMCs). This chain connects TRBV10-3 to TRBJ2-3; D ambiguous. The source is a boy aged 5 to 17. The CDR3 loop is CAISESMAASTDTQYF. The CDR3 bases are TGTGCCATCAGTGAGTCGATGGCGGCTAGCACAGATACGCAGTATTTT.